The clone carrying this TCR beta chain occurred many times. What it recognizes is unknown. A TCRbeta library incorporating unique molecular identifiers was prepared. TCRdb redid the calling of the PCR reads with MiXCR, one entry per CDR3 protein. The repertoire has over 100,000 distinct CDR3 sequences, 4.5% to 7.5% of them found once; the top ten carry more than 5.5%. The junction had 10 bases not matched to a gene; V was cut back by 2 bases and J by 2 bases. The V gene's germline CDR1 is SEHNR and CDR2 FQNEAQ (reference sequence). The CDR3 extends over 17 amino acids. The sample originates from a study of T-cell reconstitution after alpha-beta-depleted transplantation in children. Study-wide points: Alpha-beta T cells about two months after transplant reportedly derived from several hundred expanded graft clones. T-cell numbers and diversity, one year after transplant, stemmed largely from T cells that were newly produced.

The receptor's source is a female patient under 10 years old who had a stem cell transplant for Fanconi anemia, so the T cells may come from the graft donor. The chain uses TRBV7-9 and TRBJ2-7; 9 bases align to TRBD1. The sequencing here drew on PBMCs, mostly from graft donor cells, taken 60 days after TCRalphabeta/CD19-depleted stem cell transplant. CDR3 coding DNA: TGTGCCAGCAGCTTACCGGGACAGGGTTTTCCGCCCTACGAGCAGTACTTC. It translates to CASSLPGQGFPPYEQYF.